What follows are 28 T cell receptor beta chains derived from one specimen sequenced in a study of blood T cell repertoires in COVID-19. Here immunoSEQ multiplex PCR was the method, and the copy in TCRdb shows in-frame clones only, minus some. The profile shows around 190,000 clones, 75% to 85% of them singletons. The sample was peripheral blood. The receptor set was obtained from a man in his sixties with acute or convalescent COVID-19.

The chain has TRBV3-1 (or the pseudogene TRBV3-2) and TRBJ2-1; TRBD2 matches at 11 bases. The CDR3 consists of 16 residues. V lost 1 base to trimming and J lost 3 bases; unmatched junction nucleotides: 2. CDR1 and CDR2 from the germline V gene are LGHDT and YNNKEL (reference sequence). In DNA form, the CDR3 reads TGTGCCAGCAGCCAAGCTAGCGGGGGGAACTACAATGAGCAGTTCTTC. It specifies CASSQASGGNYNEQFF.

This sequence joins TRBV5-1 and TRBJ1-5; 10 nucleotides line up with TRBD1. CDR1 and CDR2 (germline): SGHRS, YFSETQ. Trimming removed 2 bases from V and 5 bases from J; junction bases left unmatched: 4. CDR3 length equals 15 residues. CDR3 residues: CASSLSGTGDQPQHF. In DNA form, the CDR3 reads TGCGCCAGCAGCTTATCCGGGACAGGGGATCAGCCCCAGCATTTT. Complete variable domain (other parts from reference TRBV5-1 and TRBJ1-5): KAGVTQTPRYLIKTRGQQVTLSCSPISGHRSVSWYQQTPGQGLQFLFEYFSETQRNKGNFPGRFSGRQFSNSRSEMNVSTLELGDSALYLCASSLSGTGDQPQHFGDGTRLSIL.

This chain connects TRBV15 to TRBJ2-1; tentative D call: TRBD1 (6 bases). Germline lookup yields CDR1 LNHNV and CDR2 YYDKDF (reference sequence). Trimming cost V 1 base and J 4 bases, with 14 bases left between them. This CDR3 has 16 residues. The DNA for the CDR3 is TGTGCCACCAGCAGAGCGCGGCAGGGGAATTACAATGAGCAGTTCTTC. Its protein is CATSRARQGNYNEQFF.

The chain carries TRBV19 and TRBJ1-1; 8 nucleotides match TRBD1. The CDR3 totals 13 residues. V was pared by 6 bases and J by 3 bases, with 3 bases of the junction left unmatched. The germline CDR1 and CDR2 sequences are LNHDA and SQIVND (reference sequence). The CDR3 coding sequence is TGTGCCAGTAGGGGCAGGGGGCACACTGAAGCTTTCTTT. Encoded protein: CASRGRGHTEAFF.

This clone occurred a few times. CDR3 DNA sequence: TGTGCCAGCAGCTTAGACAGTTCCAGGGATGAGCAGTTCTTC. Translating gives CASSLDSSRDEQFF. The genes are TRBV5-6 and TRBJ2-1; tentatively, D is TRBD1 (5 bases). Trimming removed 2 bases at V and 8 bases at J, with 14 bases between. Germline CDR1 reads SGHDT; CDR2 reads YYEEEE. This CDR3 is built from 14 residues.

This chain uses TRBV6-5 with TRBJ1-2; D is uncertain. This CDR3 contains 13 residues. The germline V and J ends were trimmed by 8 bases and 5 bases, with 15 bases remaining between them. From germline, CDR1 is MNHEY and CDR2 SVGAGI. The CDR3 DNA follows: TGTGCCAGCGGAACTTGGACGGGGTATGGCTACACCTTC. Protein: CASGTWTGYGYTF.

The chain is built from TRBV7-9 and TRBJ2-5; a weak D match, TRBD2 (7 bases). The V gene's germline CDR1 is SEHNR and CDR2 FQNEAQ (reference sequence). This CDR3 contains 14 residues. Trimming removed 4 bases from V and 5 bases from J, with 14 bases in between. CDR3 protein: CASSYWTAGETQYF. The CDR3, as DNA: TGTGCCAGCAGCTACTGGACAGCGGGGGAGACCCAGTACTTC.

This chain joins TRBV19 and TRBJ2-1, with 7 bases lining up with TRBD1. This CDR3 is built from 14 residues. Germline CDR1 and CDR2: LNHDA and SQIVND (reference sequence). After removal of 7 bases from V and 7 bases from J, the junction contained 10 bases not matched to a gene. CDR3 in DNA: TGTGCCAGTATCGACAGGGCAGGGGGTAATGAGCAGTTCTTC. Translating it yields CASIDRAGGNEQFF.

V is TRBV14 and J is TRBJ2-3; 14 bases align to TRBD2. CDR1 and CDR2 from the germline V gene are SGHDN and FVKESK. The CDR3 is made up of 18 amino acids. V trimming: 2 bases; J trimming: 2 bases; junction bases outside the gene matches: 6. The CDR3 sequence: CASSQFPGLAGATDTQYF. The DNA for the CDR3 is TGTGCCAGCAGCCAATTTCCGGGACTAGCGGGAGCCACAGATACGCAGTATTTT.

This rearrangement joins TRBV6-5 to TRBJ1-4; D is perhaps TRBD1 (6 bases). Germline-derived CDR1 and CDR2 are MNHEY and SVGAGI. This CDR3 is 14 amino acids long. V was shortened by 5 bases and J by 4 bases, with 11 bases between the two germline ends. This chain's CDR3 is CASSRTGYNEKLFF. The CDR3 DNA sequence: TGTGCCAGCAGTCGCACAGGGTATAATGAAAAACTGTTTTTT.

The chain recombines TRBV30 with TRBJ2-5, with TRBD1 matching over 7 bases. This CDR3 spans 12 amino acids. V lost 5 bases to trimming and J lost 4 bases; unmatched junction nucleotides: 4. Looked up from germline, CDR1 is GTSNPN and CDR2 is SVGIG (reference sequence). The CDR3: CAWRDSGETQYF. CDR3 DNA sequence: TGTGCCTGGCGGGACAGCGGAGAGACCCAGTACTTC.

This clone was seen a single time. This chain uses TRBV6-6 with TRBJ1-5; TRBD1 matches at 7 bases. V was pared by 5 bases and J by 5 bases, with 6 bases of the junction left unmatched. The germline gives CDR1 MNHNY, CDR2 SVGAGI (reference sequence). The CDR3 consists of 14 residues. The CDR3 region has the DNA TGTGCCAGCAGTGGAGGGACAGCACATCAGCCCCAGCATTTT. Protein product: CASSGGTAHQPQHF.

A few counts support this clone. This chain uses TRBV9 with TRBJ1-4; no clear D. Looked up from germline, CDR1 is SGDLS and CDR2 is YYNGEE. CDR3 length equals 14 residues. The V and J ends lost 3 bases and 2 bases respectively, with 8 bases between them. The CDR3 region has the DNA TGTGCCAGCAGCGCCGGGGTGACTAATGAAAAACTGTTTTTT. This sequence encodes CASSAGVTNEKLFF.

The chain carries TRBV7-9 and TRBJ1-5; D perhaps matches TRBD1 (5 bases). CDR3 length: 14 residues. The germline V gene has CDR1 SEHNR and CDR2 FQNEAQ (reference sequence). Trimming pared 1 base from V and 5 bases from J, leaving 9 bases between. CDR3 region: CASSLGGSYQPQHF. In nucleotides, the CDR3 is TGTGCCAGCAGCTTAGGGGGCTCCTATCAGCCCCAGCATTTT.

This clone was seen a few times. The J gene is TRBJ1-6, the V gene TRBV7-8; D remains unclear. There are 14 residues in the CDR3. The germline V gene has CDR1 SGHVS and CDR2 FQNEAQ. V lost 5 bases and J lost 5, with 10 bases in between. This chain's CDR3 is CASSARQNNSPLHF. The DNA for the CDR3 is TGTGCCAGCAGCGCCAGACAAAATAATTCACCCCTCCACTTT.

Here the CDR3 DNA reads TGCAGCGTCGGCGGGGGTTTCTCTGGAAACACCATATATTTT. This translates into CSVGGGFSGNTIYF. V and J are TRBV29-1 and TRBJ1-3, with D maybe TRBD1 (5 bases). The CDR3 contains 14 residues. Germline values: CDR1 SQVTM, CDR2 ANQGSEA. V dropped 6 bases and J dropped 0 bases, with 12 bases sitting between them.

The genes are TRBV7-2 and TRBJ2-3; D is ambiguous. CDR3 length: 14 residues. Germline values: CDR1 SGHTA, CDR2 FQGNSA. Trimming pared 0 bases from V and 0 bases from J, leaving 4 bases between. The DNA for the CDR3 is TGTGCCAGCAGCTTAGCACGGAGCACAGATACGCAGTATTTT. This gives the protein CASSLARSTDTQYF.

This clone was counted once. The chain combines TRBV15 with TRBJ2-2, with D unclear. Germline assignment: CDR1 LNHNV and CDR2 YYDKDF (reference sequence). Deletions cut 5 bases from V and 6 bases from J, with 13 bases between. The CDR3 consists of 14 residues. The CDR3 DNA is TGTGCCACCAGCGGCTCGAGCGACCCCGGGGAGCTGTTTTTT. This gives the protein CATSGSSDPGELFF.

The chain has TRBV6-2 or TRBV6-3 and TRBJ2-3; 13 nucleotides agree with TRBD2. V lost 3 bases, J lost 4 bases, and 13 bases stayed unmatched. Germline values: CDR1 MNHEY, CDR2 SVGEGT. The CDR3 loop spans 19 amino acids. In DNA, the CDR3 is TGTGCCAGCAGTTATATCCTAAGGACTAGCGGGGGATACTCAGATACGCAGTATTTT. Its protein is CASSYILRTSGGYSDTQYF.

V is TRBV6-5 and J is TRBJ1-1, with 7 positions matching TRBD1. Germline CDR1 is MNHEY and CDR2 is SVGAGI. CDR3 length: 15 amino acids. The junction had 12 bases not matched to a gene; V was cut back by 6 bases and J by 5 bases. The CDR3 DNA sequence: TGTGCCAGCAGACAACACCGGGACAGCGGGACTGAAGCTTTCTTT. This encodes CASRQHRDSGTEAFF.

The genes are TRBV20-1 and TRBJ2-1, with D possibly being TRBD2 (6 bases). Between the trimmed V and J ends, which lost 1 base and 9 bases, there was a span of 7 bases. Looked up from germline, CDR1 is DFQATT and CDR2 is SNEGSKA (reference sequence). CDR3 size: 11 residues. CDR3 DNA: TGCAGTGCTAGAGTCGGGAGTGAGCAGTTCTTC. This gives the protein CSARVGSEQFF.

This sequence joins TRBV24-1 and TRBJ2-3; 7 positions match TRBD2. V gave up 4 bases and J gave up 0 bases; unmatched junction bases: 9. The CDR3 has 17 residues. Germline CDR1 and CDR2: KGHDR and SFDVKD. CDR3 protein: CATSETGTTGSTDTQYF. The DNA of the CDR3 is TGTGCCACCAGTGAAACCGGGACTACCGGGAGCACAGATACGCAGTATTTT.

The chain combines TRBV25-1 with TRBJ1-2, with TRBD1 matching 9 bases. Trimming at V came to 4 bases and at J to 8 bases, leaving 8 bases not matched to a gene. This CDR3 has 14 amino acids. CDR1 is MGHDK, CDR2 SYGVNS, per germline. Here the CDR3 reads CASSATPGQGGYTF. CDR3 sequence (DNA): TGTGCCAGCAGTGCCACACCGGGACAGGGAGGCTACACCTTC.

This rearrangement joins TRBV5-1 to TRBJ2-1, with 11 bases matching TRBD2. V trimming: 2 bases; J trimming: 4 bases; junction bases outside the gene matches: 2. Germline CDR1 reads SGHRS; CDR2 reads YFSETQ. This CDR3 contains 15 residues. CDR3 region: CASSFSGRGYNEQFF. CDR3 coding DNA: TGCGCCAGCAGCTTTAGCGGGAGGGGGTACAATGAGCAGTTCTTC.

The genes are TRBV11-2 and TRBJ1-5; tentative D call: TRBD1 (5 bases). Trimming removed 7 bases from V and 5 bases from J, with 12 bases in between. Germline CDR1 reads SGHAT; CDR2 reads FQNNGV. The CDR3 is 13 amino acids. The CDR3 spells CASKEGPDQPQHF. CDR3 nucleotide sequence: TGTGCCAGCAAGGAGGGACCCGATCAGCCCCAGCATTTT. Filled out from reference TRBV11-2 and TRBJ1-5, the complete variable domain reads EAGVAQSPRYKIIEKRQSVAFWCNPISGHATLYWYQQILGQGPKLLIQFQNNGVVDDSQLPKDRFSAERLKGVDSTLKIQPAKLEDSAVYLCASKEGPDQPQHFGDGTRLSIL.

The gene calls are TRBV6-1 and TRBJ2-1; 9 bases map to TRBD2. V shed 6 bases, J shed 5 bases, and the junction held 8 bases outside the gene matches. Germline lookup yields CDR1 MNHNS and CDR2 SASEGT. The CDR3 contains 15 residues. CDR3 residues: CASSSSGTSNNEQFF. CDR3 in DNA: TGTGCCAGCAGCAGTAGCGGGACTAGCAACAATGAGCAGTTCTTC.

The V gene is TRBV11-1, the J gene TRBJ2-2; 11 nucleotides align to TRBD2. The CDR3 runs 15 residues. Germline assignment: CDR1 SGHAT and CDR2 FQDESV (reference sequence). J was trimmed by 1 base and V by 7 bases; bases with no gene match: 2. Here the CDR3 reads CASTGTSGNTGELFF. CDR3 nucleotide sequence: TGTGCCAGCACTGGGACTAGCGGGAACACCGGGGAGCTGTTTTTT.

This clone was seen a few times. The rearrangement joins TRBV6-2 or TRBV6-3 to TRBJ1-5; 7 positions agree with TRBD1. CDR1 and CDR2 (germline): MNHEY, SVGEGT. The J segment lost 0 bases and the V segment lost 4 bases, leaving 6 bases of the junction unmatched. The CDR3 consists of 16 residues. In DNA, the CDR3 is TGTGCCAGCAGTTCGGACAGGACTTATAGCAATCAGCCCCAGCATTTT. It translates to CASSSDRTYSNQPQHF.